Each of the 13 T cell receptor beta chains below was sequenced from the same sample in a study of CD8 T cells in ankylosing spondylitis. TCRdb reanalysed the 5' RACE reads using MiXCR and keeps one entry per CDR3 protein. Altogether under 170,000 distinct CDR3 sequences are present, under 45% being singletons, with the ten largest covering 12% to 15%. Sequenced material: synovial fluid, either unsorted or a sorted T cell fraction (not recorded which). The receptors shown here come from a male donor with ankylosing spondylitis.

This clonotype has ten or more counts. The rearrangement uses TRBV7-9 and TRBJ2-3, with D uncertain. V was trimmed by 5 bases and J by 2 bases, leaving 14 bases between them. The germline V gene has CDR1 SEHNR and CDR2 FQNEAQ (reference sequence). This CDR3 contains 15 residues. In DNA form, the CDR3 reads TGTGCCAGCAGCCCAGACCACAGATCCACAGATACGCAGTATTTT. It yields the protein CASSPDHRSTDTQYF. Looking up the rest from reference TRBV7-9 and TRBJ2-3 gives the full variable domain: DTGVSQNPRHKITKRGQNVTFRCDPISEHNRLYWYRQTLGQGPEFLTYFQNEAQLEKSRLLSDRFSAERPKGSFSTLEIQRTEQGDSAMYLCASSPDHRSTDTQYFGPGTRLTVL.

In its sample, this clonotype was seen a few times. V and J are TRBV4-3 and TRBJ1-3, with a tentative D call TRBD1 (5 bases). The V gene lost 0 bases and the J gene lost 2 bases, with 8 bases spanning the gap. This CDR3 region has 15 residues. The germline gives CDR1 LGHNA, CDR2 YSLEER. CDR3 DNA: TGCGCCAGCAGCCAAGATTGGGGGGCTGGAAACACCATATATTTT. Amino acids: CASSQDWGAGNTIYF.

This clonotype was recorded a few times. This sequence joins TRBV9 and TRBJ2-2; 11 nucleotides line up with TRBD2. CDR1 and CDR2 (germline): SGDLS, YYNGEE. Germline trimming cut 4 bases from V and 1 base from J; bases unmatched to any gene: 3. This CDR3 has 16 amino acids. The CDR3 DNA is TGTGCCAGCAGCCCGCTAGCGGGAGGGAACACCGGGGAGCTGTTTTTT. Protein: CASSPLAGGNTGELFF.

The CDR3 reads CASSPGTVVQGNYGYTF. The CDR3 nucleotides are TGTGCCAGCAGCCCCGGGACGGTGGTCCAGGGCAACTATGGCTACACCTTC. The chain links TRBV9 to TRBJ1-2; D might be TRBD1 (5 bases). Germline CDR1 and CDR2: SGDLS and YYNGEE. This CDR3 comprises 17 residues. V lost 4 bases to trimming and J lost 2 bases, with 21 bases between them.

The chain has TRBV7-9 and TRBJ2-7, with 8 bases aligning to TRBD1. V trimming: 4 bases; J trimming: 2 bases; junction bases outside the gene matches: 10. The CDR3 has 16 residues. Germline CDR1 and CDR2: SEHNR and FQNEAQ (reference sequence). The CDR3, as DNA: TGTGCCAGCAGCTCCCCAGGACAGGGCCCGCCCTACGAGCAGTACTTC. This sequence encodes CASSSPGQGPPYEQYF.

In DNA form, the CDR3 reads TGTGCCAGCAGTGAATGGGCAGTGGCTGAAGCTTTCTTT. Translated: CASSEWAVAEAFF. V and J are TRBV6-1 and TRBJ1-1; D is unresolved. V was cut by 2 bases and J by 6 bases, with 10 bases left in between. The CDR3 runs to 13 residues. The germline CDR1 and CDR2 sequences are MNHNS and SASEGT.

This clonotype was seen a handful of times. This chain links TRBV4-1 with TRBJ1-5; TRBD1 might be the D (5 bases). The germline V gene has CDR1 MGHRA and CDR2 YSYEKL. The CDR3 contains 15 residues. V lost 1 base and J 4 bases, leaving 11 bases between the germline ends. The CDR3 DNA follows: TGCGCCAGCAGCCAAGTACCAGGGAGGAATCAGCCCCAGCATTTT. Translating gives CASSQVPGRNQPQHF.

This clonotype came up a few times. This chain connects TRBV5-1 to TRBJ1-4; D not resolved. V lost 0 bases to trimming and J lost 0 bases, with 6 bases between them. CDR3 size: 15 residues. CDR1 and CDR2 (germline): SGHRS, YFSETQ. Here the CDR3 reads CASSLGETTNEKLFF. In nucleotides, the CDR3 is TGCGCCAGCAGCTTGGGAGAGACAACTAATGAAAAACTGTTTTTT.

The V call is TRBV7-6, the J call TRBJ1-1; 10 bases are a match to TRBD1. The V gene's germline CDR1 is SGHVS and CDR2 FNYEAQ. The CDR3 is 17 amino acids. With 5 bases clipped from V and 7 bases from J, the junction kept 16 bases outside the gene matches. The CDR3 sequence: CASSLSPLGQGLVEAFF. As DNA, the CDR3 is TGTGCCAGCAGCCTAAGCCCCCTGGGACAGGGGCTCGTTGAAGCTTTCTTT.

The J gene is TRBJ2-1, the V gene TRBV7-3; D possibly corresponds to TRBD2 (7 bases). V was clipped by 1 base and J by 8 bases, with 18 bases between them. Germline values: CDR1 SGHTA, CDR2 FQGTGA. The CDR3 is 16 residues long. The CDR3 spells CASSLIGGAGVDEQFF. The CDR3, as DNA: TGTGCCAGCAGCTTAATAGGGGGGGCGGGGGTCGATGAGCAGTTCTTC.

This clonotype has just one count. The V gene is TRBV24-1, the J gene TRBJ2-3, with 10 bases that match TRBD2. The junction had 8 bases not matched to a gene; V was cut back by 5 bases and J by 4 bases. CDR3 length: 16 amino acids. Germline-derived CDR1 and CDR2 are KGHDR and SFDVKD. In DNA form, the CDR3 reads TGTGCCACCAGTGGGGAGCTAGCGGGAGTCTCAGATACGCAGTATTTT. Its protein is CATSGELAGVSDTQYF.

This clonotype showed up just a few times. The chain joins TRBV12-3 or TRBV12-4 to TRBJ2-1; D possibly matches TRBD1 or TRBD2 (5 bases each). Deletions cut 4 bases from V and 5 bases from J, with 12 bases between. This CDR3 has 14 amino acids. The CDR3 DNA sequence: TGTGCCAGCAGTTCCGGGACGCCGGACAATGAGCAGTTCTTC. Translated, it gives CASSSGTPDNEQFF.

This clonotype was seen a handful of times. The chain has TRBV29-1 and TRBJ1-1; no reliable D call. From germline, CDR1 is SQVTM and CDR2 ANQGSEA. The CDR3 is 13 amino acids. V was clipped by 1 base and J by 4 bases, with 10 bases between them. CDR3 loop: CSVEGVGGTEAFF. The CDR3 DNA reads as TGCAGCGTTGAAGGGGTGGGAGGCACTGAAGCTTTCTTT.